This T cell receptor (beta chain) was sequenced in a study of CD8+ T cells in alopecia areata. After isolation, RNA underwent reverse transcription to generate cDNA as the sequencing template. Sequencing used immunoSEQ multiplex PCR; TCRdb keeps in-frame clones, though not all of them. The sample contains 150,000 or so clones, approximately 60% of which appear only once. V lost 4 bases and J 8 bases, leaving 16 bases between the germline ends. CDR1 and CDR2 (germline): SGHDT, YYEEEE. The CDR3 sequence is 14 residues long. Cell sorting on a FACSAria was used to separate CD4+ and CD8+ T cells from the PBMCs.

The chain employs TRBV5-6 and TRBJ2-4, with a possible D match to TRBD2 (6 bases). The clonotype was recovered from a human donor in good health. The sample comprised CD4+ T cells sorted from blood. In DNA form, the CDR3 reads TGTGCCAGCAGCGGCCAGACTAGGGCGGACATTCAGTACTTC. Translating it yields CASSGQTRADIQYF.